This T cell receptor (beta chain) was identified during a study of human T cells and chemical hapten exposure. Study-level background: Minor pooled library volume differences mainly drove per-sample TCR yield variation.

The CDR3 covers 14 residues. Germline V gene lookup returns CDR1 MNHEY and CDR2 SVGEGT. Trimming left V 6 bases short and J 5 bases short, with 15 bases between. As regards this clonotype: Its specificity is unknown.

In the library, unique molecular identifiers were attached to individual cDNA molecules. TCRdb ran MiXCR on the RACE reads and lists one entry per CDR3 protein. The table has approximately 90,000 distinct CDR3 sequences, approximately 10% seen once. General observations from the study: Donors' alopecia may make their immune response differ from healthy people's.

Sample time point: patch test 1, 2 weeks after DPC sensitization. Treatment specified: therapeutic diphenylcyclopropenone sensitization with weekly scalp DPC. Unfractionated whole blood was the source from which total RNA was extracted. This TCR derives from a man aged 35-49 years with alopecia areata. Some clones in this sample may be carry-over from other donors' samples. The chain recombines TRBV6-2 or TRBV6-3 with TRBJ2-3; perhaps TRBD2 as D (5 bases). The input for sequencing was whole blood, taken in connection with sensitization to the hapten diphenylcyclopropenone (DPC). The CDR3 nucleotides read TGTGCCAGCAGAATAGCGTCTCTAGAAGATACGCAGTATTTT. Translated: CASRIASLEDTQYF.